This T cell receptor beta chain was documented in a study of T cells in Graves' hyperthyroidism and ophthalmopathy. Study in general: Peripheral blood samples were taken at initial diagnosis, prior to any treatment. Study-level points and caveats: Separating ophthalmopathy from stable hyperthyroidism was achieved by a 13 V-J model.

From RNA transcripts, TCR beta CDR3 regions were amplified. TCR CDR3 underwent first-round RT-PCR with the HTBI primer set. TCRdb used MiXCR to reprocess the multiplex PCR reads, holding one entry per CDR3 protein. The table includes almost 250,000 distinct CDR3 sequences, around 25% detected once. The table lists this clonotype with many counts. Its cognate antigen is unknown. Losses at the gene ends were 3 bases for V and 3 bases for J; bases not matched to a gene: 1. This CDR3 contains 13 residues. Germline loops: CDR1 GTSNPN, CDR2 SVGIG (reference sequence). The origin of this receptor is a woman in her 40s with Graves' ophthalmopathy. This rearrangement joins TRBV30 to TRBJ1-5; 8 bases fit TRBD1. Sequenced sample: blood. The CDR3 DNA sequence: TGTGCCTGGAGGGACAGGGACAATCAGCCCCAGCATTTT. The encoded protein is CAWRDRDNQPQHF.